One T cell receptor (beta chain) is described in this entry. The specificity of this receptor is unknown. It has no much larger one-base neighbor in the sample; base qualities were not kept. Receptor amplification or capture employed RT-PCR. Sequencer: Illumina HiSeq 2500. TCRdb reprocessing: public reads trimmed at Q25 with fastp, clones called with MiXCR, in-frame beta chains kept. Under each unique CDR3 protein, matching rows form one entry showing the most common genes and DNA. This sample is represented by over 750,000 distinct CDR3 sequences; around 20% of them were singletons. The ten largest make up roughly a tenth of the sample. This sample is part of a study of response to subunit inactivated influenza vaccine (dated by TCRdb to the late 2010s). General notes on the study: The study used deep quantitative T cell receptor repertoire profiling to track responses to a trivalent subunit inactivated influenza vaccine. The paper as a whole reports these results and caveats: According to the authors, only a limited number of new T cells may be recruited by each seasonal influenza vaccination.

CDR1 and CDR2 (SNHLY, FYNNEI) derive from the germline V gene. Trimming leaves V shorter by 8 bases and J shorter by 4 bases, with the junction holding 8 bases beyond the gene matches. The CDR3 starts with the cysteine, ends with the phenylalanine, and has 14 residues. Only the CDR3 region is kept as DNA, spanning 42 bases read in frame from base 1. This receptor chain uses TRBV2 and TRBJ1-1, and TRBD1 aligns with 9 junction nucleotides. The sequence came from a middle-aged man who received an inactivated influenza vaccine. Donor details come from another sample of the same person, matched by shared clones. The sample here was PBMCs from blood, taken about 5 days after vaccination. The DNA sequence is as follows: TGTGCCAGCTTACTCCGGGACAGGGCCACTGAAGCTTTCTTT. Its product reads: CASLLRDRATEAFF.